The sequence of this T cell receptor (beta chain) was determined in a study of patients and donors after allogeneic stem cell transplantation. The CDR3 sequence is 14 residues long. CDR1 and CDR2 from the germline V gene are MNHEY and SVGEGT. With 6 bases clipped from V and 5 bases from J, the junction kept 9 bases outside the gene matches. MiXCR, run by TCRdb on the RT-PCR reads, gives a single entry per CDR3 protein. The table includes around 170,000 distinct CDR3 sequences, 24% detected once. The chain combines TRBV6-2 or TRBV6-3 with TRBJ1-2, with TRBD1 matching over 7 bases. The receptor was isolated from a human donor who was either an allogeneic HSCT recipient or a stem cell or donor lymphocyte infusion donor (not recorded which). It is not recorded whose cells these are; they may come from a transplant donor. The sample consisted of blood, either unsorted or a sorted T cell fraction (not recorded which). The chain's CDR3 is CASSKEGASYGYTF. The CDR3 nucleotides read TGTGCCAGCAGCAAGGAGGGGGCCAGTTATGGCTACACCTTC.